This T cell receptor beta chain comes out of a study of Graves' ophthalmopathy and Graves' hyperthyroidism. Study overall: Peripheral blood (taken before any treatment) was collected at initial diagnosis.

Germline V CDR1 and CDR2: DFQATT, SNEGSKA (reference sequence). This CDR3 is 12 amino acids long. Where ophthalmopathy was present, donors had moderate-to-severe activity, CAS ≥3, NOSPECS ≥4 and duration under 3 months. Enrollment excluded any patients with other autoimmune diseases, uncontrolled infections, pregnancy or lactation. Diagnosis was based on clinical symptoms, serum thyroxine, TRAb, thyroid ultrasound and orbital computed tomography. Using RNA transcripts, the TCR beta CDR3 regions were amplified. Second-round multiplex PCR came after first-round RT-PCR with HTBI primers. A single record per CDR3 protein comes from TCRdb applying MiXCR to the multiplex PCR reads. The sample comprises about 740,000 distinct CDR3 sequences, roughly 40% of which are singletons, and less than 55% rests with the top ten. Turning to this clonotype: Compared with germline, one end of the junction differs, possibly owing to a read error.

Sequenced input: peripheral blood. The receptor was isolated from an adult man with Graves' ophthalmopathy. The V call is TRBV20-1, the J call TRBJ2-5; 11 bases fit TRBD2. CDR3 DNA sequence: TGCAGTGCTAGCATACTAGCGGGAGAACTGTTCTTC. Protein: CSASILAGELFF.